This T cell receptor beta chain was sequenced in a study of blood T cell repertoires in COVID-19. Looking at the study overall: Acute and convalescent COVID-19 specimens originated in the United States, Italy and Spain. Sources were T cells, B-cell-depleted T cells, or PBMCs; the material itself was cDNA or gDNA.

V shed 2 bases and J 8 bases; nucleotides not matched to a gene: 9. The CDR3 has 15 residues. The germline gives CDR1 MDHEN, CDR2 SYDVKM. In the authors' workflow: Using reference gene primer amplification, nucleated cell counts were estimated. Profiled with immunoSEQ multiplex PCR; TCRdb holds only in-frame clones, not every one. That table furnishes V, J and clone size, whereas the DNA furnished D and trimming. Of 80,000 to 90,000 clones in the sample, approximately 86% were seen once. The source of this sequence is a man of 80 years or more with active or convalescent COVID-19. The chain combines TRBV28 with TRBJ2-1; 7 nucleotides align to TRBD2. Input material: peripheral blood. The DNA of the CDR3 is TGTGCCAGCAGTTTAGCGGGAGCGGGGTTGCATGAGCAGTTCTTC. This sequence encodes CASSLAGAGLHEQFF.